A selection of T cell receptor beta chains follows, all from one sample in a study of blood T cell repertoires in COVID-19. Here immunoSEQ multiplex PCR was the method, and the copy in TCRdb shows in-frame clones only, minus some. The table lists hundreds of thousands of clones, around 80% of them singletons. Sequenced input: peripheral blood. These receptors were obtained from an elderly woman with acute or convalescent COVID-19. Both conserved end residues are part of each CDR3. Fields, in order: CDR3 length, clone size, J gene, V gene, D gene, CDR3 DNA, CDR3 protein. A D gene is named only where the DNA matches it firmly. Rows may omit the clone size; those that give it use once, few, many or a size class.

18,NA,TRBJ1-2,TRBV24-1,TRBD1,TGTGCCACCAGGGGCCCTGGGACAGGGAATCGGGCTAACTATGGCTACACCTTC,CATRGPGTGNRANYGYTF
13,NA,TRBJ2-7,TRBV12-3/TRBV12-4,NA,TGTGCCAGCAGTTTCCGCCCTACCTACGAGCAGTACTTC,CASSFRPTYEQYF
13,NA,TRBJ1-3,TRBV5-6,NA,TGTGCCAGCAGCCGGCAGGGAAGAAACACCATATATTTT,CASSRQGRNTIYF
15,NA,TRBJ2-3,TRBV3-1/TRBV3-2,TRBD2,TGTGCCAGCAGCCTAGCGGGTTGGGGATCAGATACGCAGTATTTT,CASSLAGWGSDTQYF
15,NA,TRBJ2-3,TRBV28,NA,TGTGCCAGCAGTTTATCCCCCCCAGGGCTAGATACGCAGTATTTT,CASSLSPPGLDTQYF
14,NA,TRBJ1-6,TRBV9,TRBD1,TGTGCCAGCAGCGAGGGACAGGGCACAACACCCCTCCACTTT,CASSEGQGTTPLHF
15,many,TRBJ1-3,TRBV6-5,TRBD1,TGTGCCAGCAGAATCAGGGGGAACTCTGGAAACACCATATATTTT,CASRIRGNSGNTIYF
20,NA,TRBJ2-7,TRBV3-1/TRBV3-2,TRBD2,TGTGCCAGCAGCCAAGATATGCAAACTAGCGGGGGGGCTGGGGTCTACGAGCAGTACTTC,CASSQDMQTSGGAGVYEQYF
18,few,TRBJ1-4,TRBV5-1,NA,TGCGCCAGCAGCTTGGCTGGTTTTAGCATGCCAACTAATGAAAAACTGTTTTTT,CASSLAGFSMPTNEKLFF
14,NA,TRBJ2-2,TRBV5-1,NA,TGCGCCAGCAGCGTATTGAGGGCGGGCGGGGAGCTGTTTTTT,CASSVLRAGGELFF
17,NA,TRBJ2-1,TRBV15,TRBD2,TGTGCCACCAGCCGTCGGAAGGGACTAGCGTCGACGGATGAGCAGTTCTTC,CATSRRKGLASTDEQFF
16,NA,TRBJ1-6,TRBV7-8,NA,TGTGCCAGCAGCTTATTCTCCGGGACATCTAATTCACCCCTCCACTTT,CASSLFSGTSNSPLHF
15,NA,TRBJ2-1,TRBV5-4,NA,TGTGCCAGCAGTCAAGGACAGTCACGCTACAATGAGCAGTTCTTC,CASSQGQSRYNEQFF
14,NA,TRBJ1-1,TRBV5-1,TRBD1,TGCGCCAGCAGCCGGACAGGGATGGACACTGAAGCTTTCTTT,CASSRTGMDTEAFF
14,NA,TRBJ2-7,TRBV7-2,NA,TGTGCCAGCAGCTTCCAAGGGGTTCCCTACGAGCAGTACTTC,CASSFQGVPYEQYF
16,NA,TRBJ2-1,TRBV4-3,TRBD2,TGCGCCAGCAGCCAAGCTCCGGGACTAGCGGTCGATGAGCAGTTCTTC,CASSQAPGLAVDEQFF
15,NA,TRBJ1-5,TRBV19,TRBD1,TGTGCCAGTAGTAGGGACAGGGGTAGCAATCAGCCCCAGCATTTT,CASSRDRGSNQPQHF
15,NA,TRBJ2-1,TRBV7-2,TRBD2,TGTGCCAGCAGCTTCATCCAGCGGGGAAAATATGAGCAGTTCTTC,CASSFIQRGKYEQFF
13,NA,TRBJ2-3,TRBV6-5,NA,TGTGCCAGCAGCACCGACAGGACCAATACGCAGTATTTT,CASSTDRTNTQYF
17,NA,TRBJ1-2,TRBV6-1,NA,TGTGCCAGCAGTGAAGGAGGTTGGTGGGGAGGGAACTATGGCTACACCTTC,CASSEGGWWGGNYGYTF
13,once,TRBJ1-2,TRBV15,NA,TGTGCCACCAATGGGCCTCCTAACTATGGCTACACCTTC,CATNGPPNYGYTF
15,NA,TRBJ1-2,TRBV9,TRBD1,TGTGCCAGCAGCCCACAGGGGTCCATCTCCTATGGCTACACCTTC,CASSPQGSISYGYTF
14,NA,TRBJ2-2,TRBV29-1,NA,TGCAGCGTTGCGTCACAGGTGAACACCGGGGAGCTGTTTTTT,CSVASQVNTGELFF
15,NA,TRBJ2-7,TRBV9,TRBD1,TGTGCCAGCAGCATACGGACAGGGCAAACCTACGAGCAGTACTTC,CASSIRTGQTYEQYF
16,NA,TRBJ1-1,TRBV6-6,NA,TGTGCCAGCAGTTATAGAGCCAACGCGGGGAACACTGAAGCTTTCTTT,CASSYRANAGNTEAFF
12,NA,TRBJ2-7,TRBV13,NA,TGTGCCAGCAGCTTAGGGCGATACGAGCAGTACTTC,CASSLGRYEQYF
17,few,TRBJ1-5,TRBV24-1,NA,TGTGCCACCAGTGACTCTGGGGCCTGGGGTGACAATCAGCCCCAGCATTTT,CATSDSGAWGDNQPQHF
13,NA,TRBJ1-2,TRBV7-9,TRBD1,TGTGCCAGCAGCCCCGGGACAGGGCGAGGCTACACCTTC,CASSPGTGRGYTF
17,NA,TRBJ2-1,TRBV5-1,NA,TGCGCCAGCAGCTTGGTTAGTAGCGGCCTCTCCTACAATGAGCAGTTCTTC,CASSLVSSGLSYNEQFF
13,NA,TRBJ1-1,TRBV3-1/TRBV3-2,TRBD1,TGTGCCAGCAGCCATGGACAGGGCAGTAAAGCTTTCTTT,CASSHGQGSKAFF
15,NA,TRBJ2-1,TRBV3-1/TRBV3-2,TRBD2,TGTGCCAGCAGCTCACGGACTAGCGGTTACAATGAGCAGTTCTTC,CASSSRTSGYNEQFF
14,NA,TRBJ2-1,TRBV7-7,NA,TGTGCCAGCAGCCCAGGGGCGACGCATAATGAGCAGTTCTTC,CASSPGATHNEQFF
14,once,TRBJ2-7,TRBV9,NA,TGTGCCAGCAGCGTAGAGGGGCGGAGCTACGAGCAGTACTTC,CASSVEGRSYEQYF
13,NA,TRBJ1-5,TRBV29-1,NA,TGCAGCGTTGGACTGGGTAGCAATCAGCCCCAGCATTTT,CSVGLGSNQPQHF
14,NA,TRBJ1-2,TRBV6-1,NA,TGTGCCAGCAGTGACATACTGGGGGACAATAGCTACACCTTC,CASSDILGDNSYTF
15,NA,TRBJ2-1,TRBV11-2,NA,TGTGCCAGCAGATCTCCTAACGGGAAGAACAATGAGCAGTTCTTC,CASRSPNGKNNEQFF
15,NA,TRBJ2-1,TRBV5-1,NA,TGCGCCAGCAGCTCCTACGGCGACTGGTACAATGAGCAGTTCTTC,CASSSYGDWYNEQFF
15,NA,TRBJ2-7,TRBV25-1,TRBD1,TGTGCCAGCAGTTCCTTGACAGGGGGAACCTACGAGCAGTACTTC,CASSSLTGGTYEQYF
15,NA,TRBJ2-1,TRBV6-1,TRBD2,TGTGCCAGCAGTGACCCCGGGACTAGAATAGATGAGCAGTTCTTC,CASSDPGTRIDEQFF
14,NA,TRBJ2-7,TRBV3-1/TRBV3-2,NA,TGTGCCAGCAGCCCTCGGACTCGCTCCTACGAGCAGTACTTC,CASSPRTRSYEQYF